A selection of T cell receptor beta chains follows, all from one sample in a study of human T cells and chemical hapten exposure. MiXCR was run by TCRdb on the RACE reads, yielding one entry per CDR3 protein. The sample records 45,000 or so distinct CDR3 sequences, approximately 4.8% being singletons. What was sequenced was whole blood. Receptor source: a human donor in good health. Some clones in this sample may be carry-over from other donors' samples. Each CDR3 is given without its conserved first and last residue.

v_call	cdr3_aa
TRBV3-1	ASSPNRGGGNQPQH
TRBV2	ASSVRGLFNEQY
TRBV20-1	SAHVLGLAGPYNEQF
TRBV11-2	ASSLVARNTIY
TRBV7-3	ASALGSSGRADTQY
TRBV3-1	ATIAGVGETQY
TRBV20-1	SAGSGRGYNEQF
TRBV7-9	ASSHYGQGGLAETQY
TRBV2	ASSEVSGAF
TRBV29-1	SVLYQPGDGYT
TRBV2	ASKDDPARETQY
TRBV28	ASSSPSSGRGEQY
TRBV4-1	ASSHHTEQRRPNYGYT
TRBV13	ASSLPTAGDEQF
TRBV27	ASRSDRTYTEAF
TRBV11-2	ASSLKDQRRFGVEETQY
TRBV28	ASSSAGTSTDTQY
TRBV2	ASRTGTSGSSTQY
TRBV5-1	ASSSNSVEGGTEAF
TRBV28	ASRDQLFGTQY
TRBV20-1	SARGTSGRVNEQF
TRBV10-2	ASSEGTGGGRGRAREQY